The 2 T cell receptor beta chains below were found in one sample sequenced in a study of T-cell reconstitution after alpha-beta-depleted transplantation in children. TCRbeta library preparation incorporated unique molecular identifiers. TCRdb ran MiXCR on the PCR reads and lists one entry per CDR3 protein. The data hold about 200,000 distinct CDR3 sequences, with roughly 7% observed a single time. The sample was PBMCs, taken before TCRalphabeta/CD19-depleted stem cell transplant. The origin of the receptors is a boy aged 2 to 10 with acute lymphoblastic leukemia, due to receive a stem cell transplant.

In this sample, this clonotype turned up many times. The chain uses TRBV28 and TRBJ2-4; maybe TRBD2 (6 bases). V was shortened by 5 bases and J by 2 bases, with 10 bases between the two germline ends. Germline V gene data show CDR1 as MDHEN and CDR2 as SYDVKM. The CDR3 is 14 amino acids. CDR3 nucleotides: TGTGCCAGCAGTCTTAGCGGATCCAAAAACATTCAGTACTTC. As protein: CASSLSGSKNIQYF.

This clonotype was picked up many times. V and J are TRBV20-1 and TRBJ2-1, with D maybe TRBD2 (6 bases). Per the germline V gene, CDR1 is DFQATT and CDR2 is SNEGSKA (reference sequence). The CDR3 runs to 14 residues. V shed 1 base and J shed 3 bases, with 10 bases lying between them. The CDR3 protein is CSARVADLYNEQFF. The CDR3 nucleotides read TGCAGTGCTAGAGTAGCGGATCTCTACAATGAGCAGTTCTTC.